Sequencing of this T cell receptor (beta chain) was carried out in a study of human T cells and chemical hapten exposure. The time point here: patch test 1, 2 weeks after DPC sensitization. Specified treatment: therapeutic diphenylcyclopropenone sensitization with weekly scalp DPC. Via MiXCR, TCRdb re-called the RACE reads, giving one row per CDR3 protein. The data hold 84,000 or so distinct CDR3 sequences, with about 10% observed a single time. V shed 0 bases and J shed 0 bases, with 8 bases lying between them. The CDR3 runs 15 residues. Germline values: CDR1 SGHDT, CDR2 YYEEEE. The source of this sequence is a man aged 40-50 years with alopecia areata. Some clones in this sample may be carry-over from other donors' samples. Sequenced here: whole blood, sampled in connection with sensitization to the hapten diphenylcyclopropenone (DPC). The rearrangement uses TRBV5-6 and TRBJ2-3; D unresolved. The CDR3 loop is CASSLAAPSTDTQYF. For the CDR3, the DNA is TGTGCCAGCAGCTTGGCGGCACCCAGCACAGATACGCAGTATTTT.